This T cell receptor beta chain was found in a study of cytomegalovirus exposure and HLA in healthy donors. The germline gives CDR1 MNHEY, CDR2 SVGAGI. V lost 3 bases and J lost 0; bases outside the gene matches: 4. This CDR3 has 16 residues. The PCR employed 60 Vbeta primers together with 13 Jbeta primers. Sequenced by immunoSEQ multiplex PCR; TCRdb stores in-frame clones only, minus some. The sample consists of around 120,000 clones, around 83% of them appearing once. The sequencing sample was made of PBMCs. This chain connects TRBV6-5 to TRBJ2-5; 10 bases match TRBD2. The TCR sequence derives from a girl aged 2 to 10 in good health and CMV-seronegative. CDR3 region: CASSYVLAGDQETQYF. As DNA, the CDR3 is TGTGCCAGCAGTTATGTTCTAGCGGGGGACCAAGAGACCCAGTACTTC.